The sequence of this T cell receptor beta chain was determined in a study of graft-versus-host responses after intestinal transplantation. Study background: The transplants performed in recipients were multivisceral, liver-intestinal, or isolated intestinal. Recipients were all induced with anti-thymocyte globulin, then given tacrolimus and steroids for two to three years.

Comment on this clone: Antigen specificity is unknown.

The CDR3 extends over 12 amino acids. Trimming removed 8 bases from V and 4 bases from J; junction bases left unmatched: 2. Germline V gene lookup returns CDR1 SNHLY and CDR2 FYNNEI. Study observations and caveats: Some patients had graft-donor T cell macrochimerism. In their allografts, the ratios of graft-versus-host to host-versus-graft T cell clones were high. The authors found GvH clones in recipient marrow, some appearing first in ileum or blood.

TCRdb's table, derived via immunoSEQ multiplex PCR, lists solely in-frame clones and lacks some. The sample lists more than 65,000 clones; about nine tenths were seen once. The source was unstimulated CD8+ T cells sorted from spleen or lymph node cells, collected before intestinal transplant. This TCR derives from a human donor who received an intestinal transplant. The chain joins TRBV2 to TRBJ2-3; TRBD1 aligns across 8 bases. The CDR3 DNA reads TGTGCCAGCCTACAGGGGGCAGATACGCAGTATTTT. This encodes CASLQGADTQYF.